A single sample is the source of the 23 T cell receptor beta chains below, sequenced in a study of Graves' ophthalmopathy and Graves' hyperthyroidism. Transcripts of RNA were the source for amplifying TCR beta CDR3 regions. An opening RT-PCR round employed HTBI primers and preceded a second-round multiplex PCR. Via MiXCR, TCRdb re-called the multiplex PCR reads, giving one row per CDR3 protein. The repertoire holds about 640,000 distinct CDR3 sequences, with about two fifths as singletons. Material: peripheral blood. The receptors were gathered from an adult man with Graves' ophthalmopathy.

The chain couples TRBV10-3 to TRBJ2-6; no clear D. The CDR3 loop spans 15 amino acids. Deletions cut 3 bases from V and 3 bases from J, with 9 bases between. The germline CDR1 and CDR2 sequences are ENHRY and SYGVKD. CDR3 loop: CAISEQYGGANVLTF. The CDR3, as DNA: TGTGCCATCAGTGAACAATACGGTGGGGCCAACGTCCTGACTTTC.

This clonotype was counted many times. This chain connects TRBV7-9 to TRBJ2-7; no clear D gene. In germline, CDR1 is SEHNR, CDR2 FQNEAQ (reference sequence). V was cut by 5 bases and J by 5 bases, with 10 bases left in between. The CDR3 length is 12 residues. For the CDR3, the DNA is TGTGCCAGCAGCCGGAAATTCGACGAGCAGTACTTC. It encodes CASSRKFDEQYF.

Notes on this clonotype: Mismatch with germline at one junction end may stem from a read error. The chain carries TRBV2 and TRBJ2-7; 9 nucleotides match TRBD2. This CDR3 is 15 amino acids long. Germline CDR1 and CDR2: SNHLY and FYNNEI. This CDR3 reads CASSVGLAISYEQYF. The CDR3 nucleotides read TGTGCCAGCAGTGTAGGACTAGCGATCTCCTACGAGCAGTACTTT.

Regarding this clonotype: The junction does not match germline at one end; this may be a read error. The V and J genes are TRBV7-9 and TRBJ1-1; D is undetermined. CDR3 length: 15 residues. The V gene's germline CDR1 is SEHNR and CDR2 FQNEAQ (reference sequence). CDR3 sequence: CASSLALGGNTEASF. The CDR3 nucleotides read TGTGCCAGCAGCTTAGCGCTGGGCGGGAACACTGAAGCTTCCTTT. The whole variable domain, filled in from reference TRBV7-9 and TRBJ1-1, reads DTGVSQNPRHKITKRGQNVTFRCDPISEHNRLYWYRQTLGQGPEFLTYFQNEAQLEKSRLLSDRFSAERPKGSFSTLEIQRTEQGDSAMYLCASSLALGGNTEASFGQGTRLTVV.

A few counts support this clonotype. CDR3 in amino acids: CASSVGGLGANEKLFF. The CDR3 nucleotides read TGTGCCAGCAGCGTAGGTGGTCTGGGGGCTAATGAAAAACTGTTTTTT. The chain is built from TRBV9 and TRBJ1-4, with a weak D call TRBD1 (5 bases). Trimming took off 0 bases at V and 3 bases at J, with 12 bases between the two ends. Germline V gives CDR1 SGDLS, CDR2 YYNGEE. The CDR3 is 16 residues long.

The rearrangement links TRBV7-2 to TRBJ2-5; 9 nucleotides match TRBD1. The length of the CDR3 is 16 residues. V lost 11 bases to trimming and J lost 2 bases; unmatched junction nucleotides: 15. CDR1 is SGHTA and CDR2 is FQGNSA in the germline V gene. Here the CDR3 DNA reads TGTGCCCACCCCCGTCCCAGACAGGGGGAACAAGAGACCCAGTACTTC. It encodes CAHPRPRQGEQETQYF.

This clonotype was recorded only once. The germline gene is not matched at one end of the junction; a read error may be the cause. J is TRBJ2-7 and V is TRBV10-3; 13 nucleotides line up with TRBD2. Per the germline V gene, CDR1 is ENHRY and CDR2 is SYGVKD. CDR3 length equals 15 residues. CDR3 sequence reads: CASSRTSGRAGEQYF. The CDR3 coding sequence is TGTGCCAGCAGTCGAACTAGCGGGAGGGCCGGAGAGCAGTACTTC.

In this sample, this clonotype turned up many times. The J gene is TRBJ1-1, the V gene TRBV29-1, with 11 bases identical to TRBD1. CDR1 is SQVTM, CDR2 ANQGSEA, per germline. V gave up 7 bases and J gave up 4 bases; unmatched junction bases: 2. The CDR3 is made up of 12 amino acids. CDR3: CSGGTGGTEAFF. Written as DNA, the CDR3 is TGCAGCGGTGGGACAGGGGGCACTGAAGCTTTCTTT.

The chain has TRBV29-1 and TRBJ1-4; D may be TRBD1 (5 bases). The CDR3 length is 12 residues. CDR1 and CDR2 (germline): SQVTM, ANQGSEA. With 5 bases removed from V and 7 bases from J, the gap between germline ends came to 11 bases. The CDR3 here is CSVRWGGEKLFF. As DNA, the CDR3 is TGCAGCGTTAGGTGGGGGGGTGAAAAACTGTTTTTT. Using reference TRBV29-1 and TRBJ1-4 for the parts outside the CDR3, the full variable domain is SAVISQKPSRDICQRGTSLTIQCQVDSQVTMMFWYRQQPGQSLTLIATANQGSEATYESGFVIDKFPISRPNLTFSTLTVSNMSPEDSSIYLCSVRWGGEKLFFGSGTQLSVL.

Turning to this clonotype: This sequence may be a read error, since a much larger clone differs from it by one base. The CDR3 nucleotides are TGTGCCACCTCGGACAGGCTTTACTCTGGGGCCAACGTCCCGACTTTC. It yields the protein CATSDRLYSGANVPTF. V usage is TRBV2 and J usage is TRBJ2-6; 7 nucleotides line up with TRBD1. Germline V lookup: CDR1 SNHLY, CDR2 FYNNEI. CDR3 length: 16 residues.

Details on this clonotype: The germline gene is not matched at one end of the junction; a read error may be the cause. The V call is TRBV10-3, the J call TRBJ2-7; TRBD2 might be the D (5 bases). The CDR3 has 14 residues. Germline V lookup: CDR1 ENHRY, CDR2 SYGVKD. The CDR3 sequence is CTISEWESHYEQYF. CDR3 bases: TGTACCATCAGTGAGTGGGAGTCACACTACGAGCAGTACTTC.

This clonotype has a count of ten or more. The chain has TRBV7-3 and TRBJ1-5, with 9 bases identical to TRBD1. The CDR3 extends over 15 amino acids. V trimming: 6 bases; J trimming: 7 bases; junction bases outside the gene matches: 10. The germline V gene encodes CDR1 SGHTA and CDR2 FQGTGA. The CDR3 region is CASRTLTGGKQPQHF. The CDR3 DNA is TGTGCCAGCAGGACATTGACAGGGGGGAAACAGCCCCAGCATTTT.

Ten or more counts support this clonotype. This chain joins TRBV10-3 and TRBJ2-7, with 9 bases fitting TRBD1. CDR3 size: 15 residues. Germline CDR1 is ENHRY and CDR2 is SYGVKD. Trimming removed 6 bases from V and 7 bases from J; junction bases left unmatched: 13. The CDR3 DNA follows: TGTGCCATCAGCGACTGGGACAGGGCGAAACTAGAGCAGTACTTC. It specifies CAISDWDRAKLEQYF.

This clonotype was seen a handful of times. The chain is built from TRBV7-8 and TRBJ2-7; D remains unclear. The CDR3 loop spans 15 amino acids. The germline V gene encodes CDR1 SGHVS and CDR2 FQNEAQ. Trimming took off 1 base at V and 2 bases at J, with 12 bases between the two ends. CDR3 in amino acids: CASSLGAHRTYEQYF. The DNA for the CDR3 is TGTGCCAGCAGCTTAGGAGCTCACCGGACCTACGAGCAGTACTTC.

This clonotype has only one observation. This chain uses TRBV11-2 with TRBJ2-6; TRBD1 aligns across 7 bases. CDR1 SGHAT and CDR2 FQNNGV come from the germline V gene. With 5 bases clipped from V and 4 bases from J, the junction kept 8 bases outside the gene matches. This CDR3 comprises 16 residues. The CDR3 sequence: CASSPRQGYGANVLTF. The CDR3 DNA reads TGTGCCAGCAGCCCGAGACAGGGATACGGGGCCAACGTCCTGACTTTC.

This clonotype was seen repeatedly, ten times or more. The J gene is TRBJ2-7, the V gene TRBV12-3 or TRBV12-4, with D maybe TRBD1 (6 bases). V shed 4 bases and J shed 1 base, with 17 bases lying between them. The CDR3 loop spans 16 amino acids. The CDR3 DNA reads as TGTGCCAGCAGTTGGGCTGGGTGGGGGACATCCTACGAGCAGTACTTC. Amino acids: CASSWAGWGTSYEQYF.

V usage is TRBV4-1 and J usage is TRBJ2-7; 11 bases are shared with TRBD1. Germline V gene sequence: CDR1 MGHRA, CDR2 YSYEKL. Trimming at V came to 2 bases and at J to 2 bases, leaving 5 bases not matched to a gene. This CDR3 region has 16 residues. The CDR3 loop is CASSQPLDRGPYEQYF. The CDR3, as DNA: TGCGCCAGCAGCCAACCCTTGGACAGGGGGCCCTACGAGCAGTACTTC.

This clonotype was seen ten or more times. V usage is TRBV9 and J usage is TRBJ1-6; 9 nucleotides line up with TRBD1. V lost 4 bases and J lost 8; bases outside the gene matches: 7. The CDR3 covers 15 residues. Per germline, CDR1 SGDLS and CDR2 YYNGEE. This chain's CDR3 is CASSLLGTGYSPLHF. CDR3 nucleotides: TGTGCCAGCAGCCTTCTCGGGACAGGGTATTCACCCCTCCACTTT.

This clonotype has a count of ten or more. V and J are TRBV7-9 and TRBJ2-7, with a weak D call TRBD1 (5 bases). V was cut by 1 base and J by 6 bases, with 7 bases left in between. This CDR3 has 12 residues. CDR1 and CDR2 from the germline V gene are SEHNR and FQNEAQ (reference sequence). CDR3: CASSLGQSEQYF. The CDR3, as DNA: TGTGCCAGCAGCTTAGGACAGAGCGAGCAGTACTTC. The full variable domain, completed using reference TRBV7-9 and TRBJ2-7, is DTGVSQNPRHKITKRGQNVTFRCDPISEHNRLYWYRQTLGQGPEFLTYFQNEAQLEKSRLLSDRFSAERPKGSFSTLEIQRTEQGDSAMYLCASSLGQSEQYFGPGTRLTVT.

On this clonotype: A much more abundant neighbour one base away suggests this may be a read error. The chain employs TRBV12-3 or TRBV12-4 and TRBJ1-5; weak D call: TRBD1 (6 bases). V gave up 3 bases and J gave up 7 bases, with 10 bases separating them. CDR3 length: 13 residues. This chain's CDR3 is CASSFRGRQPQHF. Written as DNA, the CDR3 is TGTGCCAGCAGTTTTAGGGGGAGACAGCCCCAGCATTTT.

This rearrangement joins TRBV5-1 to TRBJ2-2; tentatively, D is TRBD2 (7 bases). With 2 bases removed from V and 3 bases from J, the gap between germline ends came to 14 bases. Germline CDR1 and CDR2: SGHRS and YFSETQ. This CDR3 region has 16 residues. CDR3 region: CASSFGGAGDTGELFF. In nucleotides, the CDR3 is TGCGCCAGCAGCTTTGGGGGGGCCGGAGACACCGGGGAGCTGTTTTTT.

This clonotype was counted between two and nine times. The chain has TRBV9 and TRBJ2-2; TRBD1 agrees at 7 bases. This CDR3 comprises 17 residues. J lost 5 bases, V lost 0 bases, and 10 bases had no gene match. The germline V gene encodes CDR1 SGDLS and CDR2 YYNGEE. The CDR3: CASSVGGGRSKTGELFF. For the CDR3, the DNA is TGTGCCAGCAGCGTAGGAGGGGGCAGATCCAAGACCGGGGAGCTGTTTTTT.

This clonotype came up a few times. The junction departs from germline at one end; a sequencing error may be responsible. This rearrangement joins TRBV9 to TRBJ1-6; D remains unclear. Germline-derived CDR1 and CDR2 are SGDLS and YYNGEE. This CDR3 has 14 residues. The DNA of the CDR3 is TGTGCCAGCGGCGTAGAAGGGTATAATTCACCCCTCCACTTT. Encoded protein: CASGVEGYNSPLHF.